The T cell receptor beta chain under discussion was sequenced for a study of vaccination and CD4 T cells after COVID-19. Sequenced with the Oncomine TCR Beta short-read assay was DNA taken from cultured CD4+ T cells. From the PCR reads, TCRdb called clonotypes with MiXCR, one entry per CDR3 protein. The sample has about 6,900 distinct CDR3 sequences; roughly a quarter are singletons. Germline lookup yields CDR1 DFQATT and CDR2 SNEGSKA (reference sequence). V was clipped by 6 bases and J by 0 bases, with 17 bases between them. The CDR3 runs 15 residues. The treatment is: approximately 9-day PBMC culture with coronavirus spike peptide pools or control peptides (ViraFEST assay). Researchers collected the unexposed donor's CD4+ T cells before the COVID-19 pandemic (2011-2018). TCR sequencing followed the expansion of antigen-specific T cells with peptide pools in ViraFEST. This clonotype is classed as medium-sized. Its cognate antigen is unknown.

General study points: Within the convalescent patients, a median approximately 86% of the SARS-CoV-2-reactive clones were ones that appeared only post-vaccination.

This sequence joins TRBV20-1 and TRBJ1-2; weak D call: TRBD1 (5 bases). The source of this sequence is a human donor in good health. Input material: CD4+ T cells from blood, cultured in vitro. The CDR3 region has the DNA TGCAGTGCCCCCGGGACTCCAGCCTCTAACTATGGCTACACCTTC. It codes for CSAPGTPASNYGYTF.